Listed below are T cell receptor beta chains from one sample, sequenced in a study of cytomegalovirus exposure and HLA in healthy donors. Some clones are missing from TCRdb's copy, which holds only in-frame ones; the method was immunoSEQ multiplex PCR. The sample has under 200,000 clones; roughly 80% are singletons. Input material: PBMCs. Receptors were obtained from a man aged 25 to 40 in good health and CMV-seronegative. Each CDR3 is given with its conserved first and last residue. A D gene is named only where the DNA matches it firmly. Clone size is given for some rows only: seen once, a few or many times, or a class if the clone is expanded.

abundance | j_gene | v_gene | d_gene | CDR3nt | CDR3aa
- | TRBJ2-5 | TRBV18 | TRBD1 | TGTGCCAGCTCACCGGGACAGGGAAGGGAGACCCAGTACTTC | CASSPGQGRETQYF
few | TRBJ2-2 | TRBV11-3 | - | TGTGCCAGCAGCTTTGTTAGCACCGGGGAGCTGTTTTTT | CASSFVSTGELFF
- | TRBJ2-7 | TRBV4-1 | TRBD2 | TGCGCCAGCAGCCAAACTAGCGGGAGCGGGTACGAGCAGTACTTC | CASSQTSGSGYEQYF
- | TRBJ1-2 | TRBV25-1 | - | TGTGCCAGCAGTGAACAGGGTCACGGTGGCTATGGCTACACCTTC | CASSEQGHGGYGYTF
- | TRBJ2-6 | TRBV9 | - | TGTGCCAGCAGCCCAGGGGCCAACGTCCTGACTTTC | CASSPGANVLTF
- | TRBJ2-7 | TRBV25-1 | TRBD1 | TGTGCCAGCGGACAGGGGGACTCCTACGAGCAGTACTTC | CASGQGDSYEQYF
- | TRBJ2-7 | TRBV25-1 | - | TGCCTCCAAGGGACTGTTTACGAGCAGTACTTC | CLQGTVYEQYF
few | TRBJ1-1 | TRBV4-3 | - | TGCGCCAGCAGCCAAGATCTTATTTTCTACGAAGGGACTACTGAAGCTTTCTTT | CASSQDLIFYEGTTEAFF
- | TRBJ1-1 | TRBV7-3 | TRBD1 | TGTGCCAGCAGCTTGGAGGGGGCCGCGGACACTGAAGCTTTCTTT | CASSLEGAADTEAFF
- | TRBJ2-7 | TRBV7-5 | - | TGTGCCAGAAGCTTAGCGCAGCCCTCGTTCTCTGGGACAGGGGAGGACGAGCAGTACTTC | CARSLAQPSFSGTGEDEQYF
few | TRBJ1-4 | TRBV5-4 | - | TGTGCCAGCAGCTTTTTCGGCGGCAATGAAAAACTGTTTTTT | CASSFFGGNEKLFF
- | TRBJ1-3 | TRBV5-8 | TRBD1 | TGTGCCAGCAGTTCTCCAGGGGGCAGCTCTGGAAACACCATATATTTT | CASSSPGGSSGNTIYF
- | TRBJ2-6 | TRBV12-5 | - | TGTGCTAGTGCAGACTCTGGGGCCAACGTCCTGACTTTC | CASADSGANVLTF
- | TRBJ1-4 | TRBV6-6 | - | TGTGCCAGCAGCCTCACACGGGTGATGCAACTGTTTTTT | CASSLTRVMQLFF
once | TRBJ1-4 | TRBV30 | - | TGTGCCTGGAGTGCGGGTCAGTCAACTAATGAAAAACTGTTTTTT | CAWSAGQSTNEKLFF
once | TRBJ2-7 | TRBV11-2 | - | TGTGCCAGCAGCCCCGGGACACTATACGAGCAGTACTTC | CASSPGTLYEQYF
- | TRBJ1-3 | TRBV28 | TRBD1 | TGTGCCAGCAGTCTGGACAGGGCTGGAAACACCATATATTTT | CASSLDRAGNTIYF
- | TRBJ2-7 | TRBV10-2 | - | TGCGCCAGCAGCCCGGACAGTGGGAGCTACGAGCAGTACTTC | CASSPDSGSYEQYF
- | TRBJ2-7 | TRBV18 | - | TGTGCCAGCTCACTGCGACCGGGGACATACGAGCAGTACTTC | CASSLRPGTYEQYF
- | TRBJ1-4 | TRBV18 | TRBD1 | TGTGCCAGCTCACCGGGACAGGCCCCCCAAAAACTGTTTTTT | CASSPGQAPQKLFF
- | TRBJ2-5 | TRBV6-1 | TRBD1 | TGTGCCAGCAGCGAAAAGACAGGGGGACAAGAGACCCAGTACTTC | CASSEKTGGQETQYF
- | TRBJ2-2 | TRBV7-8 | - | TGTGCCAGCAGCTTACGAGGAGTGAACACCGGGGAGCTGTTTTTT | CASSLRGVNTGELFF
few | TRBJ2-5 | TRBV12-5 | TRBD1 | TGTGCTAGTGGTTACACTCTAGACAGGGGGCCAGAAGAGACCCAGTACTTC | CASGYTLDRGPEETQYF
- | TRBJ1-5 | TRBV5-8 | TRBD1 | TGTGCCAGCAGCGCTGACAGGGGGAATCAGCCCCAGCATTTT | CASSADRGNQPQHF
- | TRBJ1-1 | TRBV7-9 | TRBD1 | TGTGCCAGCAGCCTTGGACAGGGGGAAGCTTTCTTT | CASSLGQGEAFF
- | TRBJ2-1 | TRBV5-6 | - | TGTGCCAGCAGCCCCCTAGGAGCGGCCAACAATGAGCAGTTCTTC | CASSPLGAANNEQFF
- | TRBJ2-1 | TRBV4-2 | TRBD1 | TGTGCCAGCAGCCAAGCCTCGGGGCGGTACAGGGGTAATGAGCAGTTCTTC | CASSQASGRYRGNEQFF
- | TRBJ2-1 | TRBV18 | - | TGTGCCAGCTCAGCTACAGAGACCTACAATGAGCAGTTCTTC | CASSATETYNEQFF
- | TRBJ2-4 | TRBV28 | TRBD1 | TGTGCCAGCAGTCCCTGGACAGGAGCCCTAGCCAAAAACATTCAGTACTTC | CASSPWTGALAKNIQYF